This record looks at one T cell receptor (beta chain) sequence and its context. The source of the sample is a study of blood T cell dynamics during melanoma immunotherapy. Time point described: week 3, after first cycle of checkpoint inhibitor. The CDR3 spans 17 residues. Trimming pared 7 bases from V and 0 bases from J, leaving 19 bases between. Germline CDR1 and CDR2: LNHDA and SQIVND (reference sequence). Only in-frame clones appear in the TCRdb table, and some are missing; sequencing was by immunoSEQ multiplex PCR. Among about 16,000 clones, roughly nine tenths were seen once, and the ten largest hold less than 9.5%.

This TCR was recovered from a human donor with melanoma. This chain uses TRBV19 with TRBJ2-1; D assignment may be TRBD1 or TRBD2 (5 bases each). Specimen: blood, collected from a patient treated with checkpoint blockade. The CDR3 DNA follows: TGTGCCAGTACTGACGGGGCGCGGAGACCCTCCTACAATGAGCAGTTCTTC. Translating gives CASTDGARRPSYNEQFF.